This T cell receptor beta chain was sequenced during a study of patients and donors after allogeneic stem cell transplantation (dated by TCRdb to between 2020 and 2021). Library preparation employed RT-PCR. For sequencing, a NextSeq 550 was employed. TCRdb reran the public reads through fastp at Q25 and MiXCR, keeping productive beta chains. Here each entry gathers all rows of one CDR3 protein and keeps the most common genes and DNA. The sample table lists about a million distinct CDR3 sequences, about a sixth of them with a count of one. The leading ten clones occupy under 6.5% of the sample. The CDR3 sequence holds 15 residues, the cysteine and phenylalanine included. The retained sequence is limited to the CDR3, 45 bases, with the frame set at the first base. The germline V gene (reference sequence) specifies PRHDT as CDR1 and FYEKMQ as CDR2. V is trimmed back by 0 bases and J by 1 base, and the junction contains 2 bases that no gene match accounts for.

For this clonotype: Its antigen is not yet known. The sample holds no much larger clone one base away, and base qualities are not on file.

Sequencing was performed on blood, either unsorted or a sorted T cell fraction (not recorded which). Recombination linked TRBV13 to TRBJ2-7, and TRBD1 matches 8 of the central bases. The sequence was obtained from a human donor who was either an allogeneic HSCT recipient or a stem cell or donor lymphocyte infusion donor (not recorded which). It is not recorded whose cells these are; they may come from a transplant donor. The nucleotide sequence reads as follows: TGTGCCAGCAGCTTAGGCTGGGACAGGTCCTACGAGCAGTACTTC. Its translation is CASSLGWDRSYEQYF.